This T cell receptor beta chain was found in a study of Graves' ophthalmopathy and Graves' hyperthyroidism. Study as a whole: At the time of initial diagnosis and before any treatment, peripheral blood was collected.

The sequenced template was RNA, covering the TCR beta CDR3 region. Amplification began with first-round RT-PCR using HTBI primers, then second-round multiplex PCR was performed. From the multiplex PCR reads, TCRdb called clonotypes with MiXCR, one entry per CDR3 protein. In the table there are about half a million distinct CDR3 sequences, around 14% of which are singletons. Active ophthalmopathy (CAS at least 3, NOSPECS at least 4), lasting under 3 months. The germline V gene has CDR1 MGHRA and CDR2 YSYEKL. V shed 4 bases and J shed 3 bases, with 12 bases lying between them. This CDR3 has 14 amino acids. Study findings and constraints: With a specificity of around 76% and a sensitivity of about 71%, the model predicted ophthalmopathy progression. Among thyroid clonotypes expanded above 0.001 frequency, most also appeared in blood.

In its sample, this clonotype was seen a few times. The antigen remains unidentified. This sequence was found in a woman in her 30s with Graves' ophthalmopathy. The sample taken for sequencing was blood. The chain joins TRBV4-1 to TRBJ1-2, with D possibly matching TRBD1 (5 bases). The CDR3 region has the DNA TGCGCCAGCAGCCCCCGGGAAGGGGACTATGGCTACACCTTC. Protein: CASSPREGDYGYTF.